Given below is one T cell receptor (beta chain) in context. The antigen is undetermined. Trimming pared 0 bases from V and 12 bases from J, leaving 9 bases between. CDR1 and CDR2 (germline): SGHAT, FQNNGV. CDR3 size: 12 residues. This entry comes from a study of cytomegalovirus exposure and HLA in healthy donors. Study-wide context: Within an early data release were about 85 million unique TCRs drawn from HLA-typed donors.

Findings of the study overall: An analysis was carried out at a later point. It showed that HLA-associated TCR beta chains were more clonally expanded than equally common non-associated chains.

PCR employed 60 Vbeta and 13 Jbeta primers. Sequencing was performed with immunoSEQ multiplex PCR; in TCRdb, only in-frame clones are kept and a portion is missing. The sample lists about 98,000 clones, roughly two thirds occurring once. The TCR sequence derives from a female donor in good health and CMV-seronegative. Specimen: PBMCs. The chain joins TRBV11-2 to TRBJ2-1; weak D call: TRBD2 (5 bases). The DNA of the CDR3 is TGTGCCAGCAGCTTAGATGAGGGCCGGCAGTTCTTC. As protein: CASSLDEGRQFF.